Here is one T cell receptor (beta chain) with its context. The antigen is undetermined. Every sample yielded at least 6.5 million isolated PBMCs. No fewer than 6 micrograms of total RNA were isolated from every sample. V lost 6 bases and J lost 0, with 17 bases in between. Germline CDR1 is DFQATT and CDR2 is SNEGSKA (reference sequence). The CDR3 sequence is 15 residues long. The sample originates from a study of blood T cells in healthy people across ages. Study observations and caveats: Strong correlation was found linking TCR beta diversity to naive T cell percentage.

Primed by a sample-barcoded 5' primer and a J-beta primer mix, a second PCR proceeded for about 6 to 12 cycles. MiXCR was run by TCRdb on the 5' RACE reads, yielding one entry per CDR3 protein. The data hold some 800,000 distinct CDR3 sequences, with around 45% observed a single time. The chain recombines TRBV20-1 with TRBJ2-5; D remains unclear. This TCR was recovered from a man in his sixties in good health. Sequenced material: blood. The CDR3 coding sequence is TGCAGTGCCCCCCCCGCGGATCTGTACCAAGAGACCCAGTACTTC. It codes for CSAPPADLYQETQYF.